The present TCR beta chain was sequenced within a study of response to subunit inactivated influenza vaccine. TCRdb ran MiXCR on the RT-PCR reads and lists one entry per CDR3 protein. The data show under 950,000 distinct CDR3 sequences, with 21% seen just once and 10% to 13% held by the top ten. The CDR3 is made up of 14 amino acids. The V gene's germline CDR1 is LGHNA and CDR2 YNFKEQ. The V gene lost 2 bases and the J gene lost 4 bases, with 10 bases spanning the gap. The V call is TRBV4-2, the J call TRBJ2-3; a possible D gene is TRBD2 (5 bases). This TCR was recovered from a man aged 50-59 years who received an inactivated influenza vaccine. The source was PBMCs from blood, collected roughly 5 days after vaccination. CDR3 protein: CASSQTGGPDTQYF. In nucleotides, the CDR3 is TGTGCCAGCAGCCAAACTGGAGGCCCAGATACGCAGTATTTT.